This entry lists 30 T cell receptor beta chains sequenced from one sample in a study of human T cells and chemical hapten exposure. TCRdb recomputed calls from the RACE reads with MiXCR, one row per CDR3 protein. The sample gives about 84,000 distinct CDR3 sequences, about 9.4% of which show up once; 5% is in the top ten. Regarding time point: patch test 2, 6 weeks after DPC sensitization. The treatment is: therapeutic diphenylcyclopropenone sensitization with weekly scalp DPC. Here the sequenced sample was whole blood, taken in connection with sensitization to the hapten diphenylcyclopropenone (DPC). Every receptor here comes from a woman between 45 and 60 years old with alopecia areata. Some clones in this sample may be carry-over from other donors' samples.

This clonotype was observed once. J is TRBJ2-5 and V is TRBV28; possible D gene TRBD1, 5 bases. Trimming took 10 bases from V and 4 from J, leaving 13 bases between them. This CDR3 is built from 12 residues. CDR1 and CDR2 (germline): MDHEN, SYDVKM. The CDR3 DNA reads TGTGCCATACAACAGGATCTAGAGACCCAGTACTTC. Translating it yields CAIQQDLETQYF.

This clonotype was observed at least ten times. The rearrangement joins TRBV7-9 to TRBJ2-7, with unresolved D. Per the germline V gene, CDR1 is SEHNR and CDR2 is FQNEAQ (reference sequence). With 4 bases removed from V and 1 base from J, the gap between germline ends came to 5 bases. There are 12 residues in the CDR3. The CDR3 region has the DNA TGTGCCAGCAGCTCAACGTCCTACGAGCAGTACTTC. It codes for CASSSTSYEQYF.

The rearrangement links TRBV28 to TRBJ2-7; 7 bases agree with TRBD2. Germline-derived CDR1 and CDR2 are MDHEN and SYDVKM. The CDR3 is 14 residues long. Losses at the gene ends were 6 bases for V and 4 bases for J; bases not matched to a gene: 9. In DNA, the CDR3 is TGTGCCAGCAGGGACGCGGGAGAAAGGTACGAGCAGTACTTC. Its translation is CASRDAGERYEQYF.

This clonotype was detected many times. CDR3 nucleotide sequence: TGTGCCAGCAGCTCGGGACAGGGCGGGACCGGGGAGCTGTTTTTT. Translation: CASSSGQGGTGELFF. The V and J genes are TRBV11-1 and TRBJ2-2; 9 bases align to TRBD1. From germline, CDR1 is SGHAT and CDR2 FQDESV (reference sequence). The CDR3 has 15 amino acids. J was trimmed by 5 bases and V by 4 bases; bases with no gene match: 5.

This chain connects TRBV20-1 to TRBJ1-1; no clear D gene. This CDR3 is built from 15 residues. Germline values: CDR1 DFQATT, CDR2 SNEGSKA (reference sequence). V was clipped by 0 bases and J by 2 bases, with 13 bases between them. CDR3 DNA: TGCAGTGCTAGAGATAGCGGTTTCGGTAACACTGAAGCTTTCTTT. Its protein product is CSARDSGFGNTEAFF.

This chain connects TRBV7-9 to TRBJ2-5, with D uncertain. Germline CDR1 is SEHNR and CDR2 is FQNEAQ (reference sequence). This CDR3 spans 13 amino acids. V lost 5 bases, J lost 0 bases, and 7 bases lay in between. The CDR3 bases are TGTGCCAGCAGCCCTAGGAACCAAGAGACCCAGTACTTC. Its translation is CASSPRNQETQYF.

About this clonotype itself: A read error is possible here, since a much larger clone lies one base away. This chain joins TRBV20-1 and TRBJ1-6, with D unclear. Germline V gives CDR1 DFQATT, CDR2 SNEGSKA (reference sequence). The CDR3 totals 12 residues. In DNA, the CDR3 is TGCAGTGTCTTTCGGAATAATTCACTCCTCCACTTT. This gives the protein CSVFRNNSLLHF.

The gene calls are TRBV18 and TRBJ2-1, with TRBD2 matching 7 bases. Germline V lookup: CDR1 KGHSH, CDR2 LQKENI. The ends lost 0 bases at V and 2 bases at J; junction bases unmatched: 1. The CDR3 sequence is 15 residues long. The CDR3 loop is CASSPPGLPYNEQFF. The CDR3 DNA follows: TGTGCCAGCTCACCACCGGGACTACCCTACAATGAGCAGTTCTTC.

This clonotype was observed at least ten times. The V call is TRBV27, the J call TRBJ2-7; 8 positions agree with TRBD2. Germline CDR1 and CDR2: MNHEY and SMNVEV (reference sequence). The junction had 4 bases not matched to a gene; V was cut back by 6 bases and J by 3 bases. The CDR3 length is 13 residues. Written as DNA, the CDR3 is TGTGCCAGCAGAAGCGGGAGACACTACGAGCAGTACTTC. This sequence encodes CASRSGRHYEQYF.

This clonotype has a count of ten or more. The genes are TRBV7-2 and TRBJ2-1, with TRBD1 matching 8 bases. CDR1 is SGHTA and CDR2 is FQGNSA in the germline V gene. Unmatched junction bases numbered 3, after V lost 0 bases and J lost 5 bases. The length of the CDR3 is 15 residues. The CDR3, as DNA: TGTGCCAGCAGCTTAGCGGTGACAGGGGACAATGAGCAGTTCTTC. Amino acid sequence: CASSLAVTGDNEQFF. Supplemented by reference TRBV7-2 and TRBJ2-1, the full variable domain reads GAGVSQSPSNKVTEKGKDVELRCDPISGHTALYWYRQSLGQGLEFLIYFQGNSAPDKSGLPSDRFSAERTGGSVSTLTIQRTQQEDSAVYLCASSLAVTGDNEQFFGPGTRLTVL.

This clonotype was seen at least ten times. As DNA, the CDR3 is TGCGCCAGCAGCTTGGAGGCAGGGTTATATGGCTACACCTTC. Amino acids: CASSLEAGLYGYTF. The genes are TRBV5-1 and TRBJ1-2, with D possibly TRBD1 on 5 matching bases. V dropped 0 bases and J dropped 5 bases, with 11 bases sitting between them. Germline loops: CDR1 SGHRS, CDR2 YFSETQ. The CDR3 contains 14 residues. Based on the CDR3 plus reference TRBV5-1 and TRBJ1-2, the full variable domain is KAGVTQTPRYLIKTRGQQVTLSCSPISGHRSVSWYQQTPGQGLQFLFEYFSETQRNKGNFPGRFSGRQFSNSRSEMNVSTLELGDSALYLCASSLEAGLYGYTFGSGTRLTVV.

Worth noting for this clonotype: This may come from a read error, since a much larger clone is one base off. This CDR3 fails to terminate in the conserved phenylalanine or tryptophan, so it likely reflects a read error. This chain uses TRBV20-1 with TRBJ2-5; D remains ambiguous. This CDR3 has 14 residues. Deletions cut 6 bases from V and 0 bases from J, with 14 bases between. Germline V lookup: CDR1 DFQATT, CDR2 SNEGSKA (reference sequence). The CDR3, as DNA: TGCAGTGCGCTACCTTTAGGCCACCAAGAGACCCAGTACTTA. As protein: CSALPLGHQETQYL.

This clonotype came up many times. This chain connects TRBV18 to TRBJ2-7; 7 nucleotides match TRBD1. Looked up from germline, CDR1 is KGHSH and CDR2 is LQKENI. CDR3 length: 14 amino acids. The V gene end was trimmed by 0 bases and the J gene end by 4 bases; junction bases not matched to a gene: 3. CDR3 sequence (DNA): TGTGCCAGCTCACCACCGACAGGGTTGTACGAGCAGTACTTC. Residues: CASSPPTGLYEQYF.

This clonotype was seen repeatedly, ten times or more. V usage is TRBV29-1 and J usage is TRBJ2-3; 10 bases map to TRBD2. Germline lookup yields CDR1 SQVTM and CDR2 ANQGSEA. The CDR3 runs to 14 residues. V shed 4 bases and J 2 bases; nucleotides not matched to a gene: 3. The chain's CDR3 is CSVGGLAVTDTQYF. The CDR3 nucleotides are TGCAGCGTTGGAGGACTAGCGGTCACAGATACGCAGTATTTT.

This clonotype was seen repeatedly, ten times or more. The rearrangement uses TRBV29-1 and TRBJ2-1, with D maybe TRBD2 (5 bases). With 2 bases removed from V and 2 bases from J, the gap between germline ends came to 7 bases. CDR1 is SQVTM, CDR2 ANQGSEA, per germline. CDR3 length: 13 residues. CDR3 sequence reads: CSVELRAYNEQFF. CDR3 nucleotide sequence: TGCAGCGTTGAATTGCGGGCCTACAATGAGCAGTTCTTC.

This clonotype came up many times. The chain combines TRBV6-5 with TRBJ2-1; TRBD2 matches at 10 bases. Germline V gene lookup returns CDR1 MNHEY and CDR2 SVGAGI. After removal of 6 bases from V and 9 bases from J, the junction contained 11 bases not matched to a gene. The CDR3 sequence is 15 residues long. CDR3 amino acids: CASSAGTSAPREQFF. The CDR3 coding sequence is TGTGCCAGCAGCGCCGGGACTAGCGCTCCCCGTGAGCAGTTCTTC.

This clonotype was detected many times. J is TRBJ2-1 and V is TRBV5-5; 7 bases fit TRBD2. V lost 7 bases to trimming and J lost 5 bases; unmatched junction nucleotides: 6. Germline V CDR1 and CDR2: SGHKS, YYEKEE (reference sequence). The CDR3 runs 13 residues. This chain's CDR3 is CASLSGIHNEQFF. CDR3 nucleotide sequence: TGTGCCAGCCTGAGCGGGATCCACAATGAGCAGTTCTTC.

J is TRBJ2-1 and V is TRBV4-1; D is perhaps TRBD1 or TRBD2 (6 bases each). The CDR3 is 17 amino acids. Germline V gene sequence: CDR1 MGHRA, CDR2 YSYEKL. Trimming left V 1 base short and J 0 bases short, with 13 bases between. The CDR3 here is CASSQGRGRSSYNEQFF. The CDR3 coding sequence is TGCGCCAGCAGCCAAGGCCGGGGGCGGAGCTCCTACAATGAGCAGTTCTTC.

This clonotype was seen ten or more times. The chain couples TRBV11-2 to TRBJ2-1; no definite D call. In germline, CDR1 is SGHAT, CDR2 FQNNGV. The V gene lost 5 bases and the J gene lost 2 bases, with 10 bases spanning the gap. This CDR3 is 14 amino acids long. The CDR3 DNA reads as TGTGCCAGCAGCCCCGATACGGCCTACAATGAGCAGTTCTTC. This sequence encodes CASSPDTAYNEQFF.

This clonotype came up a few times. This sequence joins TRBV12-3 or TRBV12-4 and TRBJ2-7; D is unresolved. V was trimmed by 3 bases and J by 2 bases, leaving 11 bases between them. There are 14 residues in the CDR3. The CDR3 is CASSFGSETYEQYF. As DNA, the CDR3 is TGTGCCAGCAGTTTCGGAAGCGAAACCTACGAGCAGTACTTC.

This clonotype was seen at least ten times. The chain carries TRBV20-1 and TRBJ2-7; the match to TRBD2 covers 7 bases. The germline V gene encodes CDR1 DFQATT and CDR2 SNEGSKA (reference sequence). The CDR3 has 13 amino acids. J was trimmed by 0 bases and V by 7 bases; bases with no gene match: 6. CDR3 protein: CSVSSGDSYEQYF. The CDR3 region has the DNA TGCAGTGTCTCTAGCGGAGACTCCTACGAGCAGTACTTC.

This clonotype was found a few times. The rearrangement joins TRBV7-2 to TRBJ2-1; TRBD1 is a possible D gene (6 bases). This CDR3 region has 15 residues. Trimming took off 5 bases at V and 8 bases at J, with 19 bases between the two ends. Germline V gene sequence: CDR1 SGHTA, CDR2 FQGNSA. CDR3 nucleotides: TGTGCCAGCAGCCATAAAGGAACAGGGCTGGATGAGCAGTTCTTC. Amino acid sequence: CASSHKGTGLDEQFF.

In DNA form, the CDR3 reads TGCGCCAGCAGCCAAGATAGACAGGGCCCGGACGAGCAGTACTTC. Translation gives CASSQDRQGPDEQYF. J is TRBJ2-7 and V is TRBV4-3; 7 bases are shared with TRBD1. The CDR3 runs to 15 residues. The ends lost 0 bases at V and 5 bases at J; junction bases unmatched: 7. CDR1 and CDR2 (germline): LGHNA, YSLEER.

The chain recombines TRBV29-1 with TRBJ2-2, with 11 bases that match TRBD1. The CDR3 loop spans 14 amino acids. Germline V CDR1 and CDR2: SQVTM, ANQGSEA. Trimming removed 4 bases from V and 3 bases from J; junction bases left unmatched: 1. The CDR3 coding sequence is TGCAGCGTTGGGACAGGGGGCTACACCGGGGAGCTGTTTTTT. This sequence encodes CSVGTGGYTGELFF.

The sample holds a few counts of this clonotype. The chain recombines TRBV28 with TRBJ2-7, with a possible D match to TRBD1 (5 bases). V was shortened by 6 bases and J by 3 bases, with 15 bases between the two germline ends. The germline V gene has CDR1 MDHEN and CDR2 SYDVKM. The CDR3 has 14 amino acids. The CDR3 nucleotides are TGTGCCAGCAGGACGGACACGGATTTCTACGAGCAGTACTTC. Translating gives CASRTDTDFYEQYF.

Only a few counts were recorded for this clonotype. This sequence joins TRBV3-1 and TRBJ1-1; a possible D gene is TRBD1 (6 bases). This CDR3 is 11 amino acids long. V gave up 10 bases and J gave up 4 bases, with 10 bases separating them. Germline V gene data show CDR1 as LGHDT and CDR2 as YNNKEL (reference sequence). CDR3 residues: CATGGLTEAFF. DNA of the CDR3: TGTGCCACGGGGGGCCTCACTGAAGCTTTCTTT.

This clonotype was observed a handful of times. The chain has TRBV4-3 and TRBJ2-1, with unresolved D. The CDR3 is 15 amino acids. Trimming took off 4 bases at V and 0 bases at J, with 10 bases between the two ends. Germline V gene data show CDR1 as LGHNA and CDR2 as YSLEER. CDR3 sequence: CASSRGESSYNEQFF. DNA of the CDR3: TGCGCCAGCAGCCGAGGAGAGAGCTCCTACAATGAGCAGTTCTTC.

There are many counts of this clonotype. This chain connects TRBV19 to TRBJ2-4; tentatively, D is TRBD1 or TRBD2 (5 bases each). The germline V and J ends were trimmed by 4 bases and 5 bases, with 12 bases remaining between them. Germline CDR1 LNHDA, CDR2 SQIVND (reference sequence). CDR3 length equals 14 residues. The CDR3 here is CASSTGTVQNIQYF. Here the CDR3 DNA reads TGTGCCAGTAGTACTGGGACGGTACAAAACATTCAGTACTTC.

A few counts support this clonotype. The CDR3, as DNA: TGTGCCAGTAGTATTGGTAGCGGGAGTTACGAGCAGTACTTC. Its translation is CASSIGSGSYEQYF. The chain carries TRBV19 and TRBJ2-7; 9 bases are shared with TRBD2. There are 14 residues in the CDR3. Per the germline V gene, CDR1 is LNHDA and CDR2 is SQIVND (reference sequence). V dropped 3 bases and J dropped 4; count of bases not matched to a gene: 4.

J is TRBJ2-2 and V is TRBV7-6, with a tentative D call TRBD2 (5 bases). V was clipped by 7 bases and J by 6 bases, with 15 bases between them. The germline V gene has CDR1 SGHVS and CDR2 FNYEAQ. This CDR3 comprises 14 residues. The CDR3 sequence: CASTLRSGSGELFF. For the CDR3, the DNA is TGTGCCAGCACCCTTAGGTCGGGATCCGGGGAGCTGTTTTTT.